These T cell receptor beta chains were read from a single sample in a study of T-cell reconstitution after alpha-beta-depleted transplantation in children. TCRdb reprocessed the PCR reads with MiXCR, giving one entry per CDR3 protein. Among roughly 610,000 distinct CDR3 sequences listed, 10% to 13% were seen once. The sample here was PBMCs from the stem cell graft donor, taken from the stem cell graft. These receptors originate from a human donor who donated a stem cell graft to a child with acute myeloid leukemia. Each CDR3 is given with its conserved first and last residue.

V gene,CDR3 protein
TRBV7-9,CASSSDSGSNQPQHF
TRBV27,CASTRSSGRTETQYF
TRBV30,CAWSAFAVSSYNEQFF
TRBV29-1,CSVRKGLAISTGELFF
TRBV2,CASSVRSYNEQFF
TRBV6-1,CASSAGTGGNQPQHF
TRBV7-2,CASRNEGLAAYNEQFF
TRBV7-3,CASSLITGLNTEAFF
TRBV25-1,CASSAFGQGAPDIQYF
TRBV10-3,CATFSGTETQYF
TRBV29-1,CSVVVSETQYF